The rows below give T cell receptor beta chains drawn from one sample of a study of blood T cell repertoires in COVID-19. Only in-frame clones appear in the TCRdb table, and some are missing; sequencing was by immunoSEQ multiplex PCR. The sample has about 310,000 clones; 90% are singletons. Source material: PBMCs or T cells enriched from blood (not recorded which). The receptor set was obtained from a woman aged 18-29 years with acute COVID-19. The CDR3 runs from the conserved cysteine through the conserved F or W. The order of the fields is J gene, V gene, clone size, D gene, CDR3 protein, CDR3 DNA. D genes are given only for firm matches. Rows give clone size only sometimes, using once, few, many, or a class for an expanded clone.

j_call: TRBJ1-2
v_call: TRBV12-3/TRBV12-4
clone_size: .
d_call: .
cdr3_aa: CASSLGQQDDYTF
cdr3_nt: TGTGCCAGCAGTTTGGGACAACAGGATGACTACACCTTC

j_call: TRBJ2-3
v_call: TRBV5-1
clone_size: once
d_call: TRBD1
cdr3_aa: CASSLGQGFDTQYF
cdr3_nt: TGCGCCAGCAGCCTCGGACAGGGCTTCGATACGCAGTATTTT

j_call: TRBJ2-1
v_call: TRBV6-4
clone_size: .
d_call: TRBD2
cdr3_aa: CASSDFGTSKHEQFF
cdr3_nt: TGTGCCAGCAGTGACTTCGGGACTAGTAAGCATGAGCAGTTCTTC

j_call: TRBJ1-6
v_call: TRBV9
clone_size: .
d_call: TRBD1
cdr3_aa: CASSSDRGLSPLHF
cdr3_nt: TGTGCCAGCAGCTCGGACAGGGGGCTTTCACCCCTCCACTTT

j_call: TRBJ2-3
v_call: TRBV5-5
clone_size: few
d_call: .
cdr3_aa: CASSSPRGEDTQYF
cdr3_nt: TGTGCCAGCAGCTCCCCCAGGGGGGAGGATACGCAGTATTTT

j_call: TRBJ2-2
v_call: TRBV30
clone_size: .
d_call: .
cdr3_aa: CAWRLSLNTGELFF
cdr3_nt: TGTGCCTGGAGACTCTCCTTGAACACCGGGGAGCTGTTTTTT

j_call: TRBJ1-2
v_call: TRBV18
clone_size: .
d_call: .
cdr3_aa: CASSPTVGGADGYTF
cdr3_nt: TGTGCCAGCTCACCCACCGTTGGGGGCGCGGATGGCTACACCTTC

j_call: TRBJ2-5
v_call: TRBV5-8
clone_size: .
d_call: TRBD1
cdr3_aa: CASSYRQGRETQYF
cdr3_nt: TGTGCCAGCAGCTATAGACAGGGCCGAGAGACCCAGTACTTC

j_call: TRBJ1-2
v_call: TRBV19
clone_size: .
d_call: .
cdr3_aa: CATQKPGQFSNYGYTF
cdr3_nt: TGTGCCACCCAAAAGCCCGGACAGTTTTCTAACTATGGCTACACCTTC

j_call: TRBJ2-7
v_call: TRBV19
clone_size: .
d_call: .
cdr3_aa: CAIYARVLDF
cdr3_nt: TGTGCCATCTACGCCCGGGTATTGGACTTC

j_call: TRBJ2-1
v_call: TRBV9
clone_size: .
d_call: TRBD1
cdr3_aa: CASNRGRNEQFF
cdr3_nt: TGTGCCAGCAACAGGGGGCGCAATGAGCAGTTCTTC

j_call: TRBJ1-1
v_call: TRBV29-1
clone_size: .
d_call: .
cdr3_aa: CSVSNSWTANTEAFF
cdr3_nt: TGCAGCGTTTCAAATTCCTGGACAGCTAACACTGAAGCTTTCTTT

j_call: TRBJ2-7
v_call: TRBV19
clone_size: once
d_call: .
cdr3_aa: CASSIVGGRFYEQYF
cdr3_nt: TGTGCCAGTAGTATAGTCGGGGGGCGGTTCTACGAGCAGTACTTC

j_call: TRBJ1-5
v_call: TRBV28
clone_size: .
d_call: .
cdr3_aa: CASSFRGYQPQHF
cdr3_nt: TGTGCCAGCAGTTTTAGGGGGTATCAGCCCCAGCATTTT

j_call: TRBJ2-7
v_call: TRBV28
clone_size: .
d_call: TRBD1
cdr3_aa: CASSWDRAYEQYF
cdr3_nt: TGTGCCAGCAGTTGGGACAGGGCTTACGAGCAGTACTTC

j_call: TRBJ2-7
v_call: TRBV28
clone_size: .
d_call: .
cdr3_aa: CASRLNLIGVTSYEQYF
cdr3_nt: TGTGCCAGCAGGCTCAACCTAATCGGGGTTACCTCCTACGAGCAGTACTTC

j_call: TRBJ1-4
v_call: TRBV3-1/TRBV3-2
clone_size: once
d_call: .
cdr3_aa: CASSQVAGGVLQATNEKLFF
cdr3_nt: TGTGCCAGCAGCCAAGTAGCGGGGGGTGTCTTACAAGCAACTAATGAAAAACTGTTTTTT

j_call: TRBJ2-1
v_call: TRBV4-2
clone_size: .
d_call: .
cdr3_aa: CASSQVGRGLKYNEQFF
cdr3_nt: TGTGCCAGCAGCCAAGTTGGGCGAGGACTAAAATACAATGAGCAGTTCTTC

j_call: TRBJ2-7
v_call: TRBV19
clone_size: .
d_call: TRBD2
cdr3_aa: CASSMETSGRDEQYF
cdr3_nt: TGTGCCAGTAGTATGGAAACTAGCGGGAGGGACGAGCAGTACTTC

j_call: TRBJ1-1
v_call: TRBV28
clone_size: .
d_call: .
cdr3_aa: CASSPPWAGNTEAFF
cdr3_nt: TGTGCCAGCAGCCCTCCCTGGGCGGGGAACACTGAAGCTTTCTTT

j_call: TRBJ1-4
v_call: TRBV28
clone_size: .
d_call: .
cdr3_aa: CASSLGQGGTNEKLFF
cdr3_nt: TGTGCCAGCAGTTTAGGGCAGGGCGGCACTAATGAAAAACTGTTTTTT

j_call: TRBJ1-4
v_call: TRBV7-6
clone_size: .
d_call: TRBD1
cdr3_aa: CASSLMGTGKAASGEKLFF
cdr3_nt: TGTGCCAGCAGCTTAATGGGGACAGGGAAGGCCGCTAGTGGGGAAAAACTGTTTTTT

j_call: TRBJ1-2
v_call: TRBV24-1
clone_size: .
d_call: .
cdr3_aa: CATSDDPRNGYTF
cdr3_nt: TGTGCCACCAGTGATGATCCCAGAAATGGCTACACCTTC

j_call: TRBJ2-1
v_call: TRBV6-1
clone_size: .
d_call: .
cdr3_aa: CASSERLTGNEQFF
cdr3_nt: TGTGCCAGCAGTGAAAGACTCACAGGGAATGAGCAGTTCTTC

j_call: TRBJ1-5
v_call: TRBV14
clone_size: .
d_call: .
cdr3_aa: CASSQDLGVRGNQPQHF
cdr3_nt: TGTGCCAGCAGCCAAGATCTCGGGGTAAGGGGCAATCAGCCCCAGCATTTT

j_call: TRBJ2-1
v_call: TRBV24-1
clone_size: .
d_call: TRBD2
cdr3_aa: CATKGVLAGSEQFF
cdr3_nt: TGTGCCACCAAGGGGGTACTAGCGGGAAGTGAGCAGTTCTTC

j_call: TRBJ2-7
v_call: TRBV4-1
clone_size: few
d_call: .
cdr3_aa: CASSQEISTGPSQQDSYEQYF
cdr3_nt: TGCGCCAGCAGCCAAGAAATATCGACAGGACCCTCCCAGCAGGATTCCTACGAGCAGTACTTC

j_call: TRBJ1-6
v_call: TRBV19
clone_size: .
d_call: TRBD1
cdr3_aa: CASRPTGQGNSPLHF
cdr3_nt: TGTGCCAGTAGGCCCACAGGACAGGGGAATTCACCCCTCCACTTT

j_call: TRBJ1-6
v_call: TRBV7-3
clone_size: .
d_call: .
cdr3_aa: CASRAGAQSPLHF
cdr3_nt: TGTGCCAGCAGGGCGGGGGCCCAATCACCCCTCCACTTT

j_call: TRBJ2-5
v_call: TRBV10-1
clone_size: .
d_call: .
cdr3_aa: CASSESQGGAETQYF
cdr3_nt: TGCGCCAGCAGTGAGTCGCAGGGGGGAGCAGAGACCCAGTACTTC

j_call: TRBJ1-2
v_call: TRBV7-2
clone_size: .
d_call: TRBD1
cdr3_aa: CASSTNRGLSYGYTF
cdr3_nt: TGTGCCAGCAGCACGAACAGGGGGCTATCCTATGGCTACACCTTC

j_call: TRBJ1-2
v_call: TRBV27
clone_size: .
d_call: TRBD1
cdr3_aa: CASSFLGQGGGYTF
cdr3_nt: TGTGCCAGCAGTTTCCTTGGACAGGGGGGTGGCTACACCTTC

j_call: TRBJ2-7
v_call: TRBV10-2
clone_size: .
d_call: .
cdr3_aa: CASSDLSEQYF
cdr3_nt: TGCGCCAGCAGTGATTTGTCTGAGCAGTACTTC

j_call: TRBJ2-2
v_call: TRBV28
clone_size: .
d_call: .
cdr3_aa: CASSLAGTNTGELFF
cdr3_nt: TGTGCCAGCAGTTTGGCCGGGACGAACACCGGGGAGCTGTTTTTT

j_call: TRBJ1-3
v_call: TRBV28
clone_size: .
d_call: TRBD1
cdr3_aa: CASSPPGTGLNTIYF
cdr3_nt: TGTGCCAGCAGTCCTCCCGGGACAGGGTTAAACACCATATATTTT

j_call: TRBJ1-1
v_call: TRBV29-1
clone_size: .
d_call: .
cdr3_aa: CSVERWGTDEAFF
cdr3_nt: TGCAGCGTTGAACGTTGGGGGACTGATGAAGCTTTCTTT

j_call: TRBJ2-3
v_call: TRBV10-1
clone_size: .
d_call: TRBD2
cdr3_aa: CASRTSGRAGTDTQYF
cdr3_nt: TGCGCCAGCCGGACTAGCGGGAGGGCCGGCACAGATACGCAGTATTTT

j_call: TRBJ2-7
v_call: TRBV6-4
clone_size: once
d_call: .
cdr3_aa: CASRDTRDYEQYF
cdr3_nt: TGTGCCAGCAGGGATACCCGGGACTACGAGCAGTACTTC

j_call: TRBJ1-3
v_call: TRBV10-3
clone_size: once
d_call: .
cdr3_aa: CAIRPDRGGNTIYF
cdr3_nt: TGTGCCATCAGGCCCGATCGGGGGGGAAACACCATATATTTT

j_call: TRBJ2-7
v_call: TRBV10-2
clone_size: .
d_call: .
cdr3_aa: CASTPQGSLSEQYF
cdr3_nt: TGCGCCAGCACCCCGCAGGGGTCGTTAAGCGAGCAGTACTTC

j_call: TRBJ1-1
v_call: TRBV25-1
clone_size: .
d_call: .
cdr3_aa: CASSEEGLNTEAFF
cdr3_nt: TGTGCCAGCAGTGAAGAGGGTCTGAACACTGAAGCTTTCTTT

j_call: TRBJ2-7
v_call: TRBV29-1
clone_size: .
d_call: .
cdr3_aa: CSVEEQPYEQYF
cdr3_nt: TGCAGCGTTGAAGAACAGCCCTACGAGCAGTACTTC

j_call: TRBJ2-3
v_call: TRBV7-9
clone_size: .
d_call: .
cdr3_aa: CASSPLKRSTDTQYF
cdr3_nt: TGTGCCAGCAGCCCTCTGAAGAGGAGCACAGATACGCAGTATTTT

j_call: TRBJ1-6
v_call: TRBV21-1
clone_size: .
d_call: .
cdr3_aa: CASSKAKGQGKNSPLHF
cdr3_nt: TGTGCCAGCAGCAAAGCGAAAGGGCAGGGGAAAAATTCACCCCTCCACTTT

j_call: TRBJ2-7
v_call: TRBV2
clone_size: .
d_call: .
cdr3_aa: CASGGSAHPTYEQYF
cdr3_nt: TGTGCCAGCGGGGGCTCAGCCCACCCTACCTACGAGCAGTACTTC

j_call: TRBJ2-2
v_call: TRBV10-1
clone_size: .
d_call: .
cdr3_aa: CASSANTGELFF
cdr3_nt: TGCGCCAGCTCGGCGAACACCGGGGAGCTGTTTTTT

j_call: TRBJ2-3
v_call: TRBV27
clone_size: .
d_call: TRBD2
cdr3_aa: CATHGLASPDTQYF
cdr3_nt: TGTGCCACCCACGGACTAGCGAGCCCAGATACGCAGTATTTT

j_call: TRBJ1-5
v_call: TRBV6-5
clone_size: .
d_call: TRBD1
cdr3_aa: CASRGLIRQGQHF
cdr3_nt: TGTGCCAGCAGGGGATTAATACGACAGGGGCAGCATTTT

j_call: TRBJ1-1
v_call: TRBV5-8
clone_size: .
d_call: .
cdr3_aa: CASSLRGKPEAFF
cdr3_nt: TGTGCCAGCAGCTTAAGGGGTAAGCCTGAAGCTTTCTTT

j_call: TRBJ2-5
v_call: TRBV4-2
clone_size: .
d_call: .
cdr3_aa: CASSQVSGRETQYF
cdr3_nt: TGTGCCAGCAGCCAAGTGAGCGGCCGAGAGACCCAGTACTTC

j_call: TRBJ1-5
v_call: TRBV10-3
clone_size: .
d_call: .
cdr3_aa: CAISREGQPQHF
cdr3_nt: TGTGCCATCAGTCGTGAGGGTCAGCCCCAGCATTTT

j_call: TRBJ2-5
v_call: TRBV14
clone_size: .
d_call: .
cdr3_aa: CASRSGLQGGAQYF
cdr3_nt: TGTGCCAGCAGATCGGGACTACAAGGGGGGGCCCAGTACTTC

j_call: TRBJ1-5
v_call: TRBV5-1
clone_size: once
d_call: .
cdr3_aa: CASSSGLSNQPQHF
cdr3_nt: TGCGCCAGCAGTTCAGGACTTTCCAATCAGCCCCAGCATTTT